The source of this TCR beta chain is a study of PD-1 blockade in classical Hodgkin lymphoma. Study overall: Patients had nivolumab dosed at 3 mg/kg, delivered intravenously every 2 weeks. Study-wide findings and caveats: Diminished baseline TCR diversity has been reported in newly diagnosed patients relative to healthy donors. Repertoire difference causes, possibly disease activity or prior therapy, remain undefined. TCR diversity in CD4+, not CD8+, cells rose significantly by C4D1.

Following autologous stem cell transplantation, relapse occurred in every patient, and exposure to brentuximab vedotin varied. The germline V gene encodes CDR1 SGHKS and CDR2 YYEKEE (reference sequence). The J segment lost 6 bases and the V segment lost 4 bases, leaving 5 bases of the junction unmatched. This CDR3 is 15 amino acids long. Details on this clone: The antigen remains unidentified.

TCRdb keeps only in-frame clones here, not all; method: immunoSEQ multiplex PCR. The sample has 40,000 to 45,000 clones, over 75% seen once; the top ten hold 10% to 15%. The sequence was collected from a human donor with classical Hodgkin lymphoma. This material consisted of peripheral blood mononuclear cells (PBMCs), taken at baseline. This chain uses TRBV5-5 with TRBJ1-4, with 11 bases matching TRBD1. The CDR3 here is CASSLGQGGDEKLFF. The CDR3 DNA sequence: TGTGCCAGCAGCCTGGGACAGGGGGGGGATGAAAAACTGTTTTTT.